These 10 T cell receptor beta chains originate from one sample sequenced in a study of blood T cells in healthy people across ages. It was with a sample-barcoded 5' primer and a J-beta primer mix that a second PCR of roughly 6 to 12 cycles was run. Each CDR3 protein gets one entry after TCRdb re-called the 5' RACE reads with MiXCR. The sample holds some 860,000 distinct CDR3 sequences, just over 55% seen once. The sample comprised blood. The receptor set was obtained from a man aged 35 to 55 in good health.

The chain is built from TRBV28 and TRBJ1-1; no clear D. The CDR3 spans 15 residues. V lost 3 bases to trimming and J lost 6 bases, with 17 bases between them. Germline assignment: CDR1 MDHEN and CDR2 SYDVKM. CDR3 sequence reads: CASSFPSSVRAEAFF. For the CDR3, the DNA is TGTGCCAGCAGTTTCCCTAGTTCTGTGCGGGCTGAAGCTTTCTTT.

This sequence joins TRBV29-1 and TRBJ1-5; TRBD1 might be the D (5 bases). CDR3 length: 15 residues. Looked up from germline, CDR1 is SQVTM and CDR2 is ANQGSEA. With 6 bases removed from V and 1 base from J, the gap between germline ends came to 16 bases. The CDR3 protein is CSVSGPRDSNQPQHF. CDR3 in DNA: TGCAGCGTCTCAGGCCCCAGGGACAGCAATCAGCCCCAGCATTTT. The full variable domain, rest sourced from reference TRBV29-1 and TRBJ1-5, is SAVISQKPSRDICQRGTSLTIQCQVDSQVTMMFWYRQQPGQSLTLIATANQGSEATYESGFVIDKFPISRPNLTFSTLTVSNMSPEDSSIYLCSVSGPRDSNQPQHFGDGTRLSIL.

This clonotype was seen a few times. This CDR3 is CASSYRGGAKRSPLHF. The CDR3 DNA sequence: TGTGCCAGCAGTTACCGGGGGGGCGCGAAGCGTTCACCCCTCCACTTT. The J gene is TRBJ1-6, the V gene TRBV28; the D gene is possibly TRBD1 (6 bases). CDR1 MDHEN and CDR2 SYDVKM come from the germline V gene. The CDR3 totals 16 residues. Trimming cost V 4 bases and J 9 bases, with 19 bases left between them.

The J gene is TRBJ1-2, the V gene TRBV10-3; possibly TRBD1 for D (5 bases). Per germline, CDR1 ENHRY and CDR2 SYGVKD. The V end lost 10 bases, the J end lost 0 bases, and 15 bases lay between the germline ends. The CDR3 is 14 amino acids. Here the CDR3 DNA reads TGTGCCACCCGGCAGGGCGAGGCTAACTATGGCTACACCTTC. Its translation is CATRQGEANYGYTF.

In DNA form, the CDR3 reads TGCGCCAGCAGCTTGGACCAGCCGGACTACTATGGCTACACCTTC. Residues: CASSLDQPDYYGYTF. This chain connects TRBV5-1 to TRBJ1-2; D gene uncertain. Trimming left V 0 bases short and J 3 bases short, with 12 bases between. Germline V gene lookup returns CDR1 SGHRS and CDR2 YFSETQ. This CDR3 has 15 amino acids. Based on the CDR3 plus reference TRBV5-1 and TRBJ1-2, the full variable domain is KAGVTQTPRYLIKTRGQQVTLSCSPISGHRSVSWYQQTPGQGLQFLFEYFSETQRNKGNFPGRFSGRQFSNSRSEMNVSTLELGDSALYLCASSLDQPDYYGYTFGSGTRLTVV.

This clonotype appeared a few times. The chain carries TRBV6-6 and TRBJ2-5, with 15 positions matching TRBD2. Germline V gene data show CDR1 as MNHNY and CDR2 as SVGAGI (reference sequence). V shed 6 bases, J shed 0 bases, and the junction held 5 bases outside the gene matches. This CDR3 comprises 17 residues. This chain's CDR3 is CASRPGLAGGNQETQYF. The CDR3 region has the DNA TGTGCCAGCAGACCTGGACTAGCGGGGGGGAACCAAGAGACCCAGTACTTC.

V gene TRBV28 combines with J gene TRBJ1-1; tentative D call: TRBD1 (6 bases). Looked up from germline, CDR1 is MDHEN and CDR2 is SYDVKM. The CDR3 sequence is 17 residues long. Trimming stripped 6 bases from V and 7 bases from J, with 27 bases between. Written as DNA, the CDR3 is TGTGCCAGCAGCTCCTATATCAGGGGCCCCGACGAAAGTGAAGCTTTCTTT. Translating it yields CASSSYIRGPDESEAFF.

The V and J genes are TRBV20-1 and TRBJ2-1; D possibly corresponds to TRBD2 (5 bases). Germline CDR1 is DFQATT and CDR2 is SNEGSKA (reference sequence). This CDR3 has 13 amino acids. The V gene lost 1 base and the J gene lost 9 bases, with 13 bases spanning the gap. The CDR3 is CSARVRGSAEQFF. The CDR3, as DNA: TGCAGTGCTAGAGTCCGTGGGAGTGCTGAGCAGTTCTTC.

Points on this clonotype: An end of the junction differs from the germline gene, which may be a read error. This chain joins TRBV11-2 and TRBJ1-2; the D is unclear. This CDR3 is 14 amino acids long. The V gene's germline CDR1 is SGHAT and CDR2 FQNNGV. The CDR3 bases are TGTGCCAGCAGCTTACGTTTCGGCCTGCCAGATGTCACTTTC. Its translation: CASSLRFGLPDVTF.

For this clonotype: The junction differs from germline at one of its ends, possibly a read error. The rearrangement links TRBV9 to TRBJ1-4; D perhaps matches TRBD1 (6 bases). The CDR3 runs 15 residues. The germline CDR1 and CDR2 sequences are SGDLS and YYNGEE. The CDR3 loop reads CASSVTGAMGEKLFF. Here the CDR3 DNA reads TGTGCCAGCAGCGTGACGGGGGCGATGGGTGAAAAGCTGTTTTTT.